This T cell receptor beta chain comes out of a study of blood T cell repertoires in COVID-19. Background on the study: PBMCs, B-cell-depleted T cells, or T cells provided the cDNA or gDNA that made up the material.

Concerning this clone: At one end, the junction sequence differs from germline, possibly due to a read error.

Repertoires were generated with immunoSEQ multiplex PCR, while TCRdb's copy carries only in-frame clones and drops some. There are around 180,000 clones in the sample; about 80% occur only once, and approximately 1.4% lies in the top ten. Germline V gene sequence: CDR1 SSHAT, CDR2 FNYEAQ (reference sequence). This CDR3 contains 15 residues. The chain uses TRBV7-7 and TRBJ2-5, with 10 nucleotides matching TRBD1. Material: peripheral blood. The sequence derives from a human donor in a cohort sampled during active COVID-19. In DNA, the CDR3 is TGTGCTAGCAGCCTCCGGGACAGGGGTATTGAGACCCAGTACTTC. Translated: CASSLRDRGIETQYF. Filled out from reference TRBV7-7 and TRBJ2-5, the complete variable domain reads GAGVSQSPRYKVTKRGQDVTLRCDPISSHATLYWYQQALGQGPEFLTYFNYEAQPDKSGLPSDRFSAERPEGSISTLTIQRTEQRDSAMYRCASSLRDRGIETQYFGPGTRLLVL.